Presented here are 19 T cell receptor beta chains from one specimen sequenced in a study of T cell repertoires in cytomegalovirus infection. TCRdb redid the calling of the reads with MiXCR, one entry per CDR3 protein. The sample carries a few hundred thousand distinct CDR3 sequences, 15% to 20% recorded once. Specimen: PBMCs. The receptors here all came from a human donor in good health (CMV status not recorded). Some clones in this sample may be carry-over from other donors' samples.

This clonotype has a handful of counts. The chain carries TRBV6-5 and TRBJ1-6; possibly TRBD1 for D (5 bases). Germline V gene sequence: CDR1 MNHEY, CDR2 SVGAGI. The V end lost 8 bases, the J end lost 7 bases, and 18 bases lay between the germline ends. CDR3 length: 15 residues. For the CDR3, the DNA is TGTGCCAGCGGGGGGGTCGGGCTGTTCAATTCACCCCTCCACTTT. It translates to CASGGVGLFNSPLHF.

This clonotype was counted at least ten times. This chain uses TRBV12-3 or TRBV12-4 with TRBJ1-1; D is ambiguous. The CDR3 is made up of 12 amino acids. Trimming left V 6 bases short and J 4 bases short, with 9 bases between. Here the CDR3 DNA reads TGTGCCAGCAGCCGAGGCGGCACTGAAGCTTTCTTT. Translating it yields CASSRGGTEAFF.

This clonotype has ten or more counts. V gene TRBV4-2 combines with J gene TRBJ1-4, with D possibly being TRBD1 (5 bases). CDR3 length: 15 amino acids. The V gene's germline CDR1 is LGHNA and CDR2 YNFKEQ. V was pared by 1 base and J by 4 bases, with 10 bases between. CDR3: CASSQGDRLNEKLFF. Here the CDR3 DNA reads TGTGCCAGCAGCCAAGGGGACCGCCTTAATGAAAAACTGTTTTTT.

In the case of this clonotype: A much larger clone lies one base from this, so it may be a read error. V usage is TRBV7-2 and J usage is TRBJ2-7, with a weak D call TRBD2 (5 bases). CDR1 is SGHTA, CDR2 FQGNSA, per germline. The CDR3 loop spans 14 amino acids. This CDR3 reads CASSLEASDWEQHF. CDR3 nucleotides: TGTGCCAGCAGCTTAGAAGCGTCGGACTGGGAGCAGCACTTC.

The rearrangement joins TRBV20-1 to TRBJ1-1; D remains unclear. V shed 0 bases and J shed 4 bases, with 15 bases lying between them. Germline V lookup: CDR1 DFQATT, CDR2 SNEGSKA (reference sequence). The CDR3 is 15 residues long. The CDR3 loop reads CSARDRRTVGTEAFF. For the CDR3, the DNA is TGCAGTGCTAGAGATCGACGGACCGTCGGCACTGAAGCTTTCTTT.

This clonotype came up a few times. The chain carries TRBV6-6 and TRBJ2-7, with D tentatively TRBD2 (6 bases). The V and J ends lost 0 bases and 4 bases respectively, with 10 bases between them. This CDR3 is built from 14 residues. CDR1 is MNHNY, CDR2 SVGAGI, per germline (reference sequence). DNA of the CDR3: TGTGCCAGCAGTTACTCTGCAGGGAGGTACGAGCAGTACTTC. Its translation: CASSYSAGRYEQYF.

This clonotype turned up a few times. This chain links TRBV27 with TRBJ2-3; TRBD1 is a possible D gene (6 bases). V lost 6 bases to trimming and J lost 1 base, with 17 bases between them. Per the germline V gene, CDR1 is MNHEY and CDR2 is SMNVEV (reference sequence). CDR3 size: 16 residues. This CDR3 reads CASSEFGQKGTDTQYF. CDR3 nucleotide sequence: TGTGCCAGCAGCGAATTCGGACAGAAGGGCACAGATACGCAGTATTTT.

This clonotype turned up a few times. The chain combines TRBV11-2 with TRBJ2-1, with D possibly being TRBD1 (8 bases). The CDR3 runs 16 residues. Trimming shortened V by 1 base and J by 9 bases, and 19 bases separated the two germline ends. The germline CDR1 and CDR2 sequences are SGHAT and FQNNGV. The CDR3 region has the DNA TGTGCCAGCAGCTTAGTGGGGGGGCCAGGGGGCACTGAGCAGTTCTTC. Its protein product is CASSLVGGPGGTEQFF. Full variable domain (remainder filled in from reference TRBV11-2 and TRBJ2-1): EAGVAQSPRYKIIEKRQSVAFWCNPISGHATLYWYQQILGQGPKLLIQFQNNGVVDDSQLPKDRFSAERLKGVDSTLKIQPAKLEDSAVYLCASSLVGGPGGTEQFFGPGTRLTVL.

Only a few counts were recorded for this clonotype. This chain joins TRBV7-9 and TRBJ1-1, with unresolved D. The V gene lost 5 bases and the J gene lost 4 bases, with 20 bases spanning the gap. The CDR3 loop spans 16 amino acids. Germline values: CDR1 SEHNR, CDR2 FQNEAQ (reference sequence). The CDR3 nucleotides read TGTGCCAGCAGCCCTTTGGGAGGGCCCCTCGGCACTGAAGCTTTCTTT. This encodes CASSPLGGPLGTEAFF. Looking up the rest from reference TRBV7-9 and TRBJ1-1 gives the full variable domain: DTGVSQNPRHKITKRGQNVTFRCDPISEHNRLYWYRQTLGQGPEFLTYFQNEAQLEKSRLLSDRFSAERPKGSFSTLEIQRTEQGDSAMYLCASSPLGGPLGTEAFFGQGTRLTVV.

This clonotype has a handful of counts. This chain links TRBV20-1 with TRBJ2-2; a possible D gene is TRBD1 (5 bases). Germline CDR1 and CDR2: DFQATT and SNEGSKA (reference sequence). V was cut by 2 bases and J by 4 bases, with 11 bases left in between. This CDR3 comprises 14 residues. The CDR3 reads CSARLGASTGELFF. The CDR3 DNA reads TGCAGTGCTAGATTAGGGGCCAGCACCGGGGAGCTGTTTTTT.

The chain is built from TRBV28 and TRBJ2-7; D possibly uses TRBD1 or TRBD2 (5 bases each). Germline lookup yields CDR1 MDHEN and CDR2 SYDVKM. The CDR3 consists of 14 residues. V shed 9 bases and J shed 2 bases, with 17 bases lying between them. CDR3 DNA: TGTGCCAGTCGATTAAGCGGCAGGGCCTACGAGCAGTACTTC. This gives the protein CASRLSGRAYEQYF.

V and J are TRBV6-5 and TRBJ2-3; 7 bases agree with TRBD1. V was clipped by 6 bases and J by 3 bases; unmatched bases: 6. The CDR3 is made up of 14 amino acids. Germline lookup yields CDR1 MNHEY and CDR2 SVGAGI. The DNA for the CDR3 is TGTGCCAGCAGGGGACAGCTTCGGACAGATACGCAGTATTTT. It encodes CASRGQLRTDTQYF.

This clonotype came up a few times. The chain uses TRBV15 and TRBJ2-1, with 11 nucleotides matching TRBD2. Germline CDR1 reads LNHNV; CDR2 reads YYDKDF (reference sequence). The CDR3 is 14 amino acids. V lost 0 bases, J lost 10 bases, and 2 bases stayed unmatched. This CDR3 is CATSRELAGDEQFF. In DNA, the CDR3 is TGTGCCACCAGCAGAGAACTAGCGGGGGACGAGCAGTTCTTC.

The genes are TRBV20-1 and TRBJ1-6; 7 positions agree with TRBD1. The CDR3 contains 15 residues. Trimming removed 0 bases from V and 14 bases from J; junction bases left unmatched: 13. The germline V gene has CDR1 DFQATT and CDR2 SNEGSKA (reference sequence). This CDR3 reads CSARDGRTGNSALHF. The CDR3 DNA follows: TGCAGTGCTAGAGATGGGAGGACAGGTAATTCGGCCCTCCACTTT.

Regarding this clonotype: Germline and junction disagree at one end, which may indicate a read error. The V and J genes are TRBV4-1 and TRBJ2-1, with 7 bases identical to TRBD2. The CDR3 length is 17 residues. Germline loops: CDR1 MGHRA, CDR2 YSYEKL. Written as DNA, the CDR3 is TGTGCCAGCAGCCAAGATCCGGCGGCGGGGGATGACAATGAGCAGTTCTTC. Translating it yields CASSQDPAAGDDNEQFF.

This sequence joins TRBV2 and TRBJ2-1; no reliable D call. Trimming removed 2 bases from V and 10 bases from J, with 9 bases in between. Germline-derived CDR1 and CDR2 are SNHLY and FYNNEI. The CDR3 extends over 12 amino acids. The CDR3: CASSESSSEQFF. CDR3 nucleotides: TGTGCCAGCAGTGAATCGTCCAGCGAGCAGTTCTTC.

This clonotype was picked up many times. This chain joins TRBV7-9 and TRBJ1-3; maybe TRBD1 (5 bases). Looked up from germline, CDR1 is SEHNR and CDR2 is FQNEAQ (reference sequence). The CDR3 is 15 amino acids. With 4 bases removed from V and 1 base from J, the gap between germline ends came to 11 bases. The DNA of the CDR3 is TGTGCCAGCAGCTCAGGGAGGGGATCTGGAAACACCATATATTTT. It codes for CASSSGRGSGNTIYF.

The chain couples TRBV3-1 to TRBJ1-1; D might be TRBD1 (6 bases). Trimming shortened V by 4 bases and J by 1 base, and 16 bases separated the two germline ends. Germline-derived CDR1 and CDR2 are LGHDT and YNNKEL (reference sequence). CDR3 length: 16 residues. The CDR3 reads CASSLGPGVKNTEAFF. DNA for the CDR3: TGTGCCAGCAGCCTTGGCCCAGGGGTCAAGAACACTGAAGCTTTCTTT.

This clonotype showed up just a few times. The V and J genes are TRBV7-9 and TRBJ2-7; 10 nucleotides agree with TRBD1. J lost 6 bases, V lost 1 base, and 9 bases had no gene match. The CDR3 is 16 residues long. In germline, CDR1 is SEHNR, CDR2 FQNEAQ (reference sequence). The CDR3 DNA is TGTGCCAGCAGCTTAGATAGACAGGGGGCTTTCCGCGAGCAGTACTTC. Its translation is CASSLDRQGAFREQYF.